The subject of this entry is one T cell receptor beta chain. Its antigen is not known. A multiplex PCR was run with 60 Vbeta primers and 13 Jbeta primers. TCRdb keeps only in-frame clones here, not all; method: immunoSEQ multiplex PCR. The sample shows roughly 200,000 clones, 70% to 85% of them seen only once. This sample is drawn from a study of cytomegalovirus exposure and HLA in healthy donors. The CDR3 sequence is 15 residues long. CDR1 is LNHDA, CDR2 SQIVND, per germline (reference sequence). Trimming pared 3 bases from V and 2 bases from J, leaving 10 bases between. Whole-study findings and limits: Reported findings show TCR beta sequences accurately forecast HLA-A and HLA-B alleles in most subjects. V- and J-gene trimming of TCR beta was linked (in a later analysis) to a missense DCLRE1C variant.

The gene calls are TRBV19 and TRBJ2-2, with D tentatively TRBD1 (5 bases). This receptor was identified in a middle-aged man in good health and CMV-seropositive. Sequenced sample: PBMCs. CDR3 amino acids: CASSIYQGNTGELFF. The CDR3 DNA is TGTGCCAGTAGTATCTACCAGGGAAACACCGGGGAGCTGTTTTTT.